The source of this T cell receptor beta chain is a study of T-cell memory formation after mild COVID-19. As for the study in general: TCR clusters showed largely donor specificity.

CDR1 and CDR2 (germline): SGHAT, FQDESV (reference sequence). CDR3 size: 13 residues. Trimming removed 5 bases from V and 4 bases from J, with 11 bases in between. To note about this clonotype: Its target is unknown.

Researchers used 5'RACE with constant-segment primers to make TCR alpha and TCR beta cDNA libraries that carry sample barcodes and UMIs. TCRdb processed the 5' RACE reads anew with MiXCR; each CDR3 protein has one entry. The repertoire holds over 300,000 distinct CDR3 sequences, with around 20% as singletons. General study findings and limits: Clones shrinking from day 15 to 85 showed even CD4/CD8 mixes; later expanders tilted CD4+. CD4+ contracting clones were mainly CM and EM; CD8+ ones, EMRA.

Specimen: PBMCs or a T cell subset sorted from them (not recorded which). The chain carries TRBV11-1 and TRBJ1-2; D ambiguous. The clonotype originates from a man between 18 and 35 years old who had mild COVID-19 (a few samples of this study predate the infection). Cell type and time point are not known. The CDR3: CASSTAWGYGYTF. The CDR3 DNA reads TGTGCCAGCAGCACCGCGTGGGGCTATGGCTACACCTTC.